These 26 T cell receptor beta chains originate from one sample sequenced in a study of cytomegalovirus exposure and HLA in healthy donors. Generated by immunoSEQ multiplex PCR, the TCRdb table keeps only in-frame clones and is missing some. Here the sample spans 200,000 or so clones, roughly 84% being singletons. The material sequenced was PBMCs. Receptors were obtained from a woman aged 18-30 years in good health and CMV-seropositive.

The V call is TRBV6-1, the J call TRBJ2-7; 12 bases fit TRBD2. Germline lookup yields CDR1 MNHNS and CDR2 SASEGT. Trimming cost V 3 bases and J 3 bases; bases outside gene matches: 9. CDR3 length equals 17 residues. The DNA for the CDR3 is TGTGCCAGCAGTGATGGCGGGACTAGCGGGCTGGGCTACGAGCAGTACTTC. Translation: CASSDGGTSGLGYEQYF.

This sequence joins TRBV28 and TRBJ2-1, with 7 bases fitting TRBD2. The germline CDR1 and CDR2 sequences are MDHEN and SYDVKM. With V trimmed by 5 bases and J by 4 bases, 8 bases remained unmatched. CDR3 size: 15 residues. The CDR3 spells CASSITSVTYNEQFF. CDR3 in DNA: TGTGCCAGCAGTATCACTAGCGTAACGTACAATGAGCAGTTCTTC.

The chain has TRBV19 and TRBJ2-2; TRBD1 is a possible D gene (5 bases). The CDR3 covers 14 residues. V gave up 7 bases and J gave up 5 bases, with 14 bases separating them. CDR1 is LNHDA, CDR2 SQIVND, per germline (reference sequence). The CDR3 DNA sequence: TGTGCCAGTAAAGAGAAGGGGATTACCGGGGAGCTGTTTTTT. The encoded protein is CASKEKGITGELFF.

This clone was detected only once. The rearrangement uses TRBV5-6 and TRBJ1-1, with 9 positions matching TRBD1. The J segment lost 6 bases and the V segment lost 5 bases, leaving 11 bases of the junction unmatched. The CDR3 consists of 15 residues. Per the germline V gene, CDR1 is SGHDT and CDR2 is YYEEEE. The CDR3 bases are TGTGCCAGCAGTCGTGCCGGGACAGGGATCCCTGAAGCTTTCTTT. This gives the protein CASSRAGTGIPEAFF. Full variable domain (missing parts from reference TRBV5-6 and TRBJ1-1): DAGVTQSPTHLIKTRGQQVTLRCSPKSGHDTVSWYQQALGQGPQFIFQYYEEEERQRGNFPDRFSGHQFPNYSSELNVNALLLGDSALYLCASSRAGTGIPEAFFGQGTRLTVV.

The genes are TRBV5-1 and TRBJ2-1; 10 bases are shared with TRBD2. Looked up from germline, CDR1 is SGHRS and CDR2 is YFSETQ. CDR3 length: 15 residues. The V gene end was trimmed by 1 base and the J gene end by 9 bases; junction bases not matched to a gene: 7. The CDR3 DNA reads as TGCGCCAGCAGCTTGAGGCTAGCGGGAGTGGCTGAGCAGTTCTTC. Protein: CASSLRLAGVAEQFF.

The CDR3 nucleotides are TGTGCCAGCAGCCCGGGGACAGGCCCCTACGAGCAGTACTTC. Translating it yields CASSPGTGPYEQYF. The chain couples TRBV6-1 to TRBJ2-7; 8 bases are shared with TRBD1. CDR1 MNHNS and CDR2 SASEGT come from the germline V gene. This CDR3 has 14 amino acids. J gave up 2 bases and V 6 bases, and 6 bases lay outside the gene matches.

The chain combines TRBV19 with TRBJ1-1; 8 bases map to TRBD1. Trimming at V came to 6 bases and at J to 3 bases, leaving 9 bases not matched to a gene. From germline, CDR1 is LNHDA and CDR2 SQIVND (reference sequence). This CDR3 region has 15 residues. The CDR3 spells CASRSHPGGHTEAFF. The DNA of the CDR3 is TGTGCCAGTAGGAGTCATCCAGGGGGCCACACTGAAGCTTTCTTT.

CDR3 amino acids: CASSPRQGINEQFF. CDR3 bases: TGTGCCAGCAGCCCACGACAGGGGATAAATGAGCAGTTCTTC. V usage is TRBV7-9 and J usage is TRBJ2-1; 8 bases match TRBD1. The CDR3 length is 14 residues. The V gene's germline CDR1 is SEHNR and CDR2 FQNEAQ (reference sequence). Losses at the gene ends were 5 bases for V and 7 bases for J; bases not matched to a gene: 7.

In its sample, this clone was seen a few times. The chain recombines TRBV23-1 with TRBJ1-1; D unclear. TRBV23-1 counts as an open reading frame of uncertain function. The ends were cut back, 3 bases at V and 6 bases at J, with 8 bases in the middle. The CDR3 has 12 residues. In nucleotides, the CDR3 is TGCGCCAGCAGTCAGGGAGTATCTGAAGCTTTCTTT. It codes for CASSQGVSEAFF.

This clone was picked up many times. The chain employs TRBV4-1 and TRBJ2-3, with 8 bases aligning to TRBD1. The CDR3 is 15 amino acids. The V gene's germline CDR1 is MGHRA and CDR2 YSYEKL. Losses at the gene ends were 5 bases for V and 0 bases for J; bases not matched to a gene: 4. CDR3 amino acids: CASSERTGSTDTQYF. The CDR3 DNA follows: TGCGCCAGCAGCGAAAGGACAGGGAGCACAGATACGCAGTATTTT.

This clone has only one observation. This rearrangement joins TRBV6-6 to TRBJ2-5; 7 nucleotides agree with TRBD2. V lost 2 bases, J lost 3 bases, and 6 bases stayed unmatched. There are 15 residues in the CDR3. Germline V gene lookup returns CDR1 MNHNY and CDR2 SVGAGI (reference sequence). CDR3 in amino acids: CASSYRSSGKETQYF. The CDR3 coding sequence is TGTGCCAGCAGTTACAGGTCTAGCGGTAAAGAGACCCAGTACTTC.

The CDR3 DNA reads TGTGCCAGCAGTTTTCCGGGTTGGACTGAAGCTTTCTTT. Encoded protein: CASSFPGWTEAFF. J is TRBJ1-1 and V is TRBV28; D not certain. V was cut by 3 bases and J by 5 bases, with 10 bases left in between. From germline, CDR1 is MDHEN and CDR2 SYDVKM. The CDR3 consists of 13 residues.

The gene calls are TRBV19 and TRBJ2-1; 11 bases agree with TRBD2. This CDR3 comprises 17 residues. V was pared by 2 bases and J by 4 bases, with 7 bases of the junction left unmatched. Germline V gene data show CDR1 as LNHDA and CDR2 as SQIVND (reference sequence). The CDR3 DNA reads as TGTGCCAGTAGTATAAGGGCTAGCGGGGGGAATTACAATGAGCAGTTCTTC. This encodes CASSIRASGGNYNEQFF.

V is TRBV9 and J is TRBJ2-4; 7 bases fit TRBD1. The length of the CDR3 is 14 residues. Germline CDR1 and CDR2: SGDLS and YYNGEE. The J segment lost 6 bases and the V segment lost 0 bases, leaving 3 bases of the junction unmatched. As DNA, the CDR3 is TGTGCCAGCAGCGTAGCCGCAGGGGGAAACATTCAGTACTTC. Translated, it gives CASSVAAGGNIQYF.

V is TRBV29-1 and J is TRBJ1-1; weak D call: TRBD1 (6 bases). There are 14 residues in the CDR3. V dropped 5 bases and J dropped 2 bases, with 15 bases sitting between them. The germline gives CDR1 SQVTM, CDR2 ANQGSEA. CDR3 amino acids: CSVISRDINTEAFF. In nucleotides, the CDR3 is TGCAGCGTTATATCCCGGGACATAAACACTGAAGCTTTCTTT.

The chain carries TRBV6-1 and TRBJ2-5; D is perhaps TRBD2 (5 bases). Germline CDR1 reads MNHNS; CDR2 reads SASEGT. CDR3 length equals 18 residues. V dropped 2 bases and J dropped 2 bases, with 21 bases sitting between them. The CDR3 DNA reads as TGTGCCAGCAGTGAATTTATCTATAACGCGGGCAGTCAAGAGACCCAGTACTTC. Translating gives CASSEFIYNAGSQETQYF.

This clone was recorded at least ten times. This chain links TRBV5-3 with TRBJ2-7, with D possibly being TRBD1 (6 bases). TRBV5-3 has ORF status, its function being uncertain. Trimming took 4 bases from V and 3 from J, leaving 17 bases between them. This CDR3 comprises 15 residues. CDR3 loop: CARSRGQGYHYEQYF. CDR3 bases: TGTGCCAGAAGCAGGGGACAAGGGTATCACTACGAGCAGTACTTC.

The J gene is TRBJ1-2, the V gene TRBV19; D unclear. Germline CDR1 is LNHDA and CDR2 is SQIVND (reference sequence). The CDR3 runs 14 residues. Trimming shortened V by 3 bases and J by 8 bases, and 16 bases separated the two germline ends. The CDR3 sequence is CASSINAEAAGYTF. For the CDR3, the DNA is TGTGCCAGTAGTATTAATGCCGAGGCCGCGGGCTACACCTTC.

The chain joins TRBV11-2 to TRBJ2-2; 14 nucleotides line up with TRBD2. Germline loops: CDR1 SGHAT, CDR2 FQNNGV. J gave up 8 bases and V 5 bases, and 4 bases lay outside the gene matches. This CDR3 has 15 residues. This CDR3 is CASSPTSGRAGELFF. DNA for the CDR3: TGTGCCAGCAGCCCGACTAGCGGGAGGGCTGGGGAGCTGTTTTTT.

The chain links TRBV10-3 to TRBJ2-1; a possible D gene is TRBD2 (6 bases). This CDR3 comprises 13 residues. Germline V gene lookup returns CDR1 ENHRY and CDR2 SYGVKD. Trimming left V 6 bases short and J 7 bases short, with 13 bases between. The CDR3 coding sequence is TGTGCCATCAGGGCGGGGCTAGCGAATGAGCAGTTCTTC. Translating gives CAIRAGLANEQFF.

The genes are TRBV27 and TRBJ2-7; a weak D match, TRBD2 (6 bases). The CDR3 runs 16 residues. CDR1 and CDR2 (germline): MNHEY, SMNVEV (reference sequence). V was shortened by 2 bases and J by 3 bases, with 17 bases between the two germline ends. CDR3 in DNA: TGTGCCAGCAGTTTAAACAGTTACGGGAGTAACTACGAGCAGTACTTC. It yields the protein CASSLNSYGSNYEQYF.

The CDR3 DNA reads as TGTGCCAGCAGCCAAGCAAATTACTATGGCTACACCTTC. This translates into CASSQANYYGYTF. This chain connects TRBV14 to TRBJ1-2; D is undetermined. Germline loops: CDR1 SGHDN, CDR2 FVKESK. The CDR3 is 13 residues long. V lost 1 base and J lost 3, with 6 bases in between.

V is TRBV7-6 and J is TRBJ2-2, with D uncertain. Germline CDR1 reads SGHVS; CDR2 reads FNYEAQ. The CDR3 totals 15 residues. Trimming stripped 1 base from V and 1 base from J, with 7 bases between. CDR3 DNA: TGTGCCAGCAGCTTAGTCTCAGGGAACACCGGGGAGCTGTTTTTT. It translates to CASSLVSGNTGELFF. The variable domain in full, with the rest retrieved from reference TRBV7-6 and TRBJ2-2, is GAGVSQSPRYKVTKRGQDVALRCDPISGHVSLYWYRQALGQGPEFLTYFNYEAQQDKSGLPNDRFSAERPEGSISTLTIQRTEQRDSAMYRCASSLVSGNTGELFFGEGSRLTVL.

The rearrangement links TRBV9 to TRBJ2-2, with 8 nucleotides matching TRBD1. The germline CDR1 and CDR2 sequences are SGDLS and YYNGEE. Trimming at V came to 3 bases and at J to 4 bases, leaving 11 bases not matched to a gene. The length of the CDR3 is 17 residues. The CDR3 region is CASSALGQGDFTGELFF. In DNA form, the CDR3 reads TGTGCCAGCAGCGCCCTCGGACAGGGAGATTTCACCGGGGAGCTGTTTTTT.

The chain combines TRBV4-1 with TRBJ1-5; D is undetermined. The CDR3 extends over 16 amino acids. CDR1 and CDR2 (germline): MGHRA, YSYEKL. V was shortened by 1 base and J by 7 bases, with 17 bases between the two germline ends. The CDR3 protein is CASSQAPTPSRQPQHF. The CDR3 DNA reads as TGCGCCAGCAGCCAAGCCCCGACCCCAAGCAGGCAGCCCCAGCATTTT.

This clone was seen a few times. This chain joins TRBV30 and TRBJ2-7; 14 bases match TRBD2. Looked up from germline, CDR1 is GTSNPN and CDR2 is SVGIG (reference sequence). The CDR3 has 13 amino acids. With 7 bases clipped from V and 4 bases from J, the junction kept 3 bases outside the gene matches. CDR3 loop: CASGLAGGYEQYF. The DNA of the CDR3 is TGTGCCTCCGGACTAGCGGGAGGTTACGAGCAGTACTTC.